This is a list of T cell receptor beta chains from one sample in a study of CD8 T cells in ankylosing spondylitis. TCRdb passed the 5' RACE reads through MiXCR, listing each CDR3 protein once. The data hold 220,000 or so distinct CDR3 sequences, with roughly a tenth observed a single time. The sequenced sample consisted of blood, either unsorted or a sorted T cell fraction (not recorded which). The receptors derive from a male donor with ankylosing spondylitis or in good health (not recorded which). CDR3s include the opening cysteine and the closing phenylalanine or tryptophan. The D gene is left open where the match is weak. Clone size is shown for a subset of rows, as once, few, many or a class of expanded clone.

j_call: TRBJ1-1; v_call: TRBV3-1; d_call: .; clone_size: many; cdr3_aa: CASSPRPFGQGDTEAFF; cdr3_nt: TGTGCCAGCAGCCCCCGGCCCTTTGGGCAAGGGGACACTGAAGCTTTCTTT
j_call: TRBJ1-3; v_call: TRBV18; d_call: .; clone_size: few; cdr3_aa: CASSPPPFGNTIYF; cdr3_nt: TGTGCCAGCTCACCGCCACCGTTCGGAAACACCATATATTTT
j_call: TRBJ2-2; v_call: TRBV3-1; d_call: .; clone_size: many; cdr3_aa: CASSQVSGANTGELFF; cdr3_nt: TGTGCCAGCAGCCAAGTCTCAGGGGCGAACACCGGGGAGCTGTTTTTT
j_call: TRBJ1-6; v_call: TRBV12-3/TRBV12-4; d_call: .; clone_size: few; cdr3_aa: CASTGLYGNSPLHF; cdr3_nt: TGTGCCAGCACCGGACTGTACGGCAATTCACCCCTCCACTTT
j_call: TRBJ1-4; v_call: TRBV5-1; d_call: TRBD1; clone_size: many; cdr3_aa: CASSITGTGVEKLFF; cdr3_nt: TGCGCCAGCAGCATTACCGGGACAGGGGTTGAAAAACTGTTTTTT
j_call: TRBJ2-2; v_call: TRBV7-6; d_call: TRBD2; clone_size: .; cdr3_aa: CASSLTFAGEDTGELFF; cdr3_nt: TGTGCCAGCAGCTTAACTTTCGCGGGGGAGGACACCGGGGAGCTGTTTTTT
j_call: TRBJ2-3; v_call: TRBV20-1; d_call: .; clone_size: many; cdr3_aa: CSARGSLRDTQYF; cdr3_nt: TGCAGTGCTAGAGGGAGTCTCCGAGATACGCAGTATTTT
j_call: TRBJ1-3; v_call: TRBV15; d_call: .; clone_size: many; cdr3_aa: CATSTGSSGNTIYF; cdr3_nt: TGTGCCACCAGCACGGGGAGCTCTGGAAACACCATATATTTT
j_call: TRBJ2-2; v_call: TRBV27; d_call: TRBD2; clone_size: many; cdr3_aa: CASSPPSGLGSPGELFF; cdr3_nt: TGTGCCAGCAGTCCTCCCTCAGGACTAGGATCCCCCGGGGAGCTGTTTTTT
j_call: TRBJ2-2; v_call: TRBV20-1; d_call: .; clone_size: many; cdr3_aa: CSALGGQRNTGELFF; cdr3_nt: TGCAGTGCTCTGGGTGGACAGCGCAACACCGGGGAGCTGTTTTTT
j_call: TRBJ2-5; v_call: TRBV11-2; d_call: .; clone_size: many; cdr3_aa: CASSLFDSFQETQYF; cdr3_nt: TGTGCCAGCAGCCTATTCGACAGTTTTCAAGAGACCCAGTACTTC
j_call: TRBJ2-7; v_call: TRBV20-1; d_call: TRBD2; clone_size: many; cdr3_aa: CSAPGLAGYEQYF; cdr3_nt: TGCAGTGCTCCCGGACTAGCGGGGTACGAGCAGTACTTC
j_call: TRBJ2-5; v_call: TRBV10-3; d_call: .; clone_size: few; cdr3_aa: CAISGDRTRETQYF; cdr3_nt: TGTGCCATCAGTGGGGACCGCACCCGGGAGACCCAGTACTTC
j_call: TRBJ2-7; v_call: TRBV29-1; d_call: .; clone_size: many; cdr3_aa: CSVEDPGRSYEQYF; cdr3_nt: TGCAGCGTTGAAGATCCTGGCCGCTCCTACGAGCAGTACTTC
j_call: TRBJ1-5; v_call: TRBV2; d_call: .; clone_size: many; cdr3_aa: CASSADGRSSNQPQHF; cdr3_nt: TGTGCCAGCAGCGCAGATGGGCGTTCGAGCAATCAGCCCCAGCATTTT
j_call: TRBJ2-7; v_call: TRBV5-5; d_call: TRBD1; clone_size: few; cdr3_aa: CASYDMDRAPYEQYF; cdr3_nt: TGTGCCAGTTATGATATGGACAGGGCCCCCTACGAGCAGTACTTC
j_call: TRBJ1-6; v_call: TRBV20-1; d_call: .; clone_size: many; cdr3_aa: CSARDGRRPENSPLHF; cdr3_nt: TGCAGTGCTAGAGATGGAAGGAGACCGGAGAATTCACCCCTCCACTTT
j_call: TRBJ2-1; v_call: TRBV29-1; d_call: TRBD2; clone_size: .; cdr3_aa: CSVDMAGGPSGNEQFF; cdr3_nt: TGCAGCGTTGATATGGCGGGAGGACCTTCCGGCAATGAGCAGTTCTTC
j_call: TRBJ2-2; v_call: TRBV15; d_call: TRBD1; clone_size: .; cdr3_aa: CATSTGDRNTGELFF; cdr3_nt: TGTGCCACCAGCACCGGGGACAGAAACACCGGGGAGCTGTTTTTT
j_call: TRBJ1-1; v_call: TRBV7-2; d_call: TRBD1; clone_size: many; cdr3_aa: CASSLGTGGEAFF; cdr3_nt: TGTGCCAGCAGCTTAGGCACAGGGGGGGAAGCTTTCTTT
j_call: TRBJ1-6; v_call: TRBV27; d_call: .; clone_size: .; cdr3_aa: CASSLSEDTPLHF; cdr3_nt: TGTGCCAGCAGTTTATCCGAGGATACACCCCTCCACTTT
j_call: TRBJ2-2; v_call: TRBV9; d_call: .; clone_size: .; cdr3_aa: CASSVVGPQDTGELFF; cdr3_nt: TGTGCCAGCAGCGTAGTTGGCCCACAGGACACCGGGGAGCTGTTTTTT
j_call: TRBJ2-3; v_call: TRBV7-2; d_call: .; clone_size: many; cdr3_aa: CASSLMGAGHTDTQYF; cdr3_nt: TGTGCCAGCAGCTTAATGGGGGCGGGGCACACAGATACGCAGTATTTT
j_call: TRBJ2-5; v_call: TRBV18; d_call: .; clone_size: .; cdr3_aa: CASSPPGQGSQETQYF; cdr3_nt: TGTGCCAGCTCACCACCGGGACAAGGGAGTCAAGAGACCCAGTACTTC
j_call: TRBJ2-7; v_call: TRBV5-5; d_call: .; clone_size: .; cdr3_aa: CASRQHLQDGYEQYF; cdr3_nt: TGTGCCAGCAGGCAGCATCTACAGGATGGGTACGAGCAGTACTTC
j_call: TRBJ2-7; v_call: TRBV20-1; d_call: .; clone_size: few; cdr3_aa: CSALVGPGNYEQYF; cdr3_nt: TGCAGTGCCCTGGTTGGGCCAGGTAACTACGAGCAGTACTTC
j_call: TRBJ1-2; v_call: TRBV6-5; d_call: .; clone_size: few; cdr3_aa: CASSYGARGYGYTF; cdr3_nt: TGTGCCAGCAGTTACGGCGCTCGCGGCTATGGCTACACCTTC
j_call: TRBJ1-5; v_call: TRBV18; d_call: .; clone_size: many; cdr3_aa: CASSPPTGSSNQPQHF; cdr3_nt: TGTGCCAGCTCACCACCTACCGGGAGTAGCAATCAGCCCCAGCATTTT
j_call: TRBJ1-1; v_call: TRBV7-8; d_call: .; clone_size: few; cdr3_aa: CASSPRQLTLNTEAFF; cdr3_nt: TGTGCCAGCAGCCCAAGACAGCTTACCTTGAACACTGAAGCTTTCTTT
j_call: TRBJ1-6; v_call: TRBV20-1; d_call: .; clone_size: few; cdr3_aa: CSAREGTYNSPLHF; cdr3_nt: TGCAGTGCTAGAGAGGGGACCTATAATTCACCCCTCCACTTT
j_call: TRBJ2-2; v_call: TRBV7-3; d_call: TRBD1; clone_size: many; cdr3_aa: CASSSPQGANTGELFF; cdr3_nt: TGTGCCAGCAGCTCCCCGCAGGGGGCGAACACCGGGGAGCTGTTTTTT
j_call: TRBJ1-3; v_call: TRBV9; d_call: TRBD1; clone_size: many; cdr3_aa: CASSVTGAGNTIYF; cdr3_nt: TGTGCCAGCAGCGTAACAGGGGCTGGAAACACCATATATTTT
j_call: TRBJ2-1; v_call: TRBV5-1; d_call: .; clone_size: many; cdr3_aa: CASSSARFRQDNEQFF; cdr3_nt: TGCGCCAGCAGCTCCGCGAGATTCAGACAAGACAATGAGCAGTTCTTC
j_call: TRBJ2-2; v_call: TRBV5-1; d_call: .; clone_size: few; cdr3_aa: CASSLDGDGVGELFF; cdr3_nt: TGCGCCAGCAGCTTGGATGGGGATGGCGTCGGGGAGCTGTTTTTT
j_call: TRBJ1-3; v_call: TRBV5-1; d_call: TRBD1; clone_size: few; cdr3_aa: CASSPPLTGGSGNTIYF; cdr3_nt: TGCGCCAGCAGCCCGCCCTTGACAGGGGGATCTGGAAACACCATATATTTT
j_call: TRBJ2-3; v_call: TRBV5-5; d_call: .; clone_size: .; cdr3_aa: CASSPGVGKGTDTQYF; cdr3_nt: TGTGCCAGCAGCCCTGGTGTCGGCAAAGGAACAGATACGCAGTATTTT
j_call: TRBJ2-1; v_call: TRBV12-3/TRBV12-4; d_call: TRBD2; clone_size: few; cdr3_aa: CASSLVGDAGGRYNEQFF; cdr3_nt: TGTGCCAGCAGTTTAGTAGGGGACGCGGGGGGTCGATACAATGAGCAGTTCTTC
j_call: TRBJ2-1; v_call: TRBV7-2; d_call: .; clone_size: many; cdr3_aa: CASSVAGPIDEQFF; cdr3_nt: TGTGCCAGCAGCGTTGCGGGGCCGATCGATGAGCAGTTCTTC
j_call: TRBJ2-2; v_call: TRBV5-1; d_call: .; clone_size: .; cdr3_aa: CASSVDGTQNTGELFF; cdr3_nt: TGCGCCAGCAGCGTGGACGGAACCCAAAACACCGGGGAGCTGTTTTTT
j_call: TRBJ1-1; v_call: TRBV12-3/TRBV12-4; d_call: .; clone_size: many; cdr3_aa: CASSRTGKRANTEAFF; cdr3_nt: TGTGCCAGCAGCCGTACAGGGAAAAGGGCGAACACTGAAGCTTTCTTT
j_call: TRBJ2-2; v_call: TRBV28; d_call: .; clone_size: many; cdr3_aa: CASSLVTSGTGELFF; cdr3_nt: TGTGCCAGCAGTTTAGTCACCTCGGGCACCGGGGAGCTGTTTTTT
j_call: TRBJ2-1; v_call: TRBV18; d_call: .; clone_size: .; cdr3_aa: CASSGGNNEQFF; cdr3_nt: TGTGCCAGCTCAGGCGGGAACAATGAGCAGTTCTTC
j_call: TRBJ2-3; v_call: TRBV7-2; d_call: .; clone_size: many; cdr3_aa: CASSPYGVGISADTQYF; cdr3_nt: TGTGCCAGCAGCCCCTATGGTGTGGGGATATCCGCAGATACGCAGTATTTT
j_call: TRBJ1-5; v_call: TRBV5-3; d_call: .; clone_size: .; cdr3_aa: CARSLGVDSPLGNQPQHF; cdr3_nt: TGTGCCAGAAGCCTTGGAGTGGACAGTCCTTTGGGCAATCAGCCCCAGCATTTT
j_call: TRBJ1-2; v_call: TRBV5-1; d_call: .; clone_size: many; cdr3_aa: CASSLEQAYGYTF; cdr3_nt: TGCGCCAGCAGCTTGGAACAGGCCTATGGCTACACCTTC
j_call: TRBJ2-3; v_call: TRBV7-7; d_call: .; clone_size: many; cdr3_aa: CASSPAETRGIDTQYF; cdr3_nt: TGTGCTAGCAGCCCAGCCGAGACTAGAGGGATAGATACGCAGTATTTT
j_call: TRBJ2-5; v_call: TRBV5-1; d_call: .; clone_size: .; cdr3_aa: CASCPWAGIRETQYF; cdr3_nt: TGCGCCAGCTGTCCTTGGGCGGGGATCCGAGAGACCCAGTACTTC
j_call: TRBJ1-1; v_call: TRBV12-3/TRBV12-4; d_call: .; clone_size: many; cdr3_aa: CASSEKTEAFF; cdr3_nt: TGTGCCAGCAGCGAAAAAACTGAAGCTTTCTTT
j_call: TRBJ1-2; v_call: TRBV5-1; d_call: .; clone_size: .; cdr3_aa: CASSLVPEGGYGYTF; cdr3_nt: TGCGCCAGCAGCTTGGTCCCAGAGGGTGGGTATGGCTACACCTTC
j_call: TRBJ1-5; v_call: TRBV5-6; d_call: .; clone_size: many; cdr3_aa: CASSTGFQPQHF; cdr3_nt: TGTGCCAGCAGCACAGGGTTCCAGCCCCAGCATTTT
j_call: TRBJ2-3; v_call: TRBV12-3/TRBV12-4; d_call: TRBD2; clone_size: many; cdr3_aa: CASSSSGGSNTQYF; cdr3_nt: TGTGCCAGCAGTTCTAGCGGGGGGTCGAATACGCAGTATTTT
j_call: TRBJ2-5; v_call: TRBV28; d_call: TRBD1; clone_size: many; cdr3_aa: CASSPRQGWYSQETQYF; cdr3_nt: TGTGCCAGCAGTCCCAGACAGGGGTGGTATTCCCAAGAGACCCAGTACTTC
j_call: TRBJ2-7; v_call: TRBV29-1; d_call: .; clone_size: .; cdr3_aa: CSVGLFGGIYEQYF; cdr3_nt: TGCAGCGTTGGCCTTTTCGGGGGAATCTACGAGCAGTACTTC